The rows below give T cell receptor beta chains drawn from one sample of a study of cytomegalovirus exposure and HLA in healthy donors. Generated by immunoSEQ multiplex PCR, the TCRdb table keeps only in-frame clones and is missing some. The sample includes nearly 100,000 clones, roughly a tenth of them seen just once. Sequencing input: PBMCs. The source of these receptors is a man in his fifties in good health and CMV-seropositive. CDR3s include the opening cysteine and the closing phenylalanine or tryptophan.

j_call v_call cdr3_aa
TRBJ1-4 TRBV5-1 CASSKTGKVEEKLFF
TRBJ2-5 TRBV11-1 CASSWTVQETQYF
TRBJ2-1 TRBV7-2 CASSDWASGGGLIEQFF
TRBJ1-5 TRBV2 CASSRGNQPQHF
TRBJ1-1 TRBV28 CASSLLRWVGGIVTEAFF
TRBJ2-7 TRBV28 CASLAGQGDLGRLREQYF
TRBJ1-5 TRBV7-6 CASSLEQGFNQPQHF
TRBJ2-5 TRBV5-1 CASSGPSSETQYF
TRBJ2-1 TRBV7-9 CASSLVGHTVYNEQFF
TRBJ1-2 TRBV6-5 CASSYLVRVANYGYTF
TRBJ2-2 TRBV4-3 CASSQERGDRGAGELFF
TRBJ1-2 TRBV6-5 CASSRTGSNYGYTF
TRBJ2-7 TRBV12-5 CASGPTGIRSYEQYF
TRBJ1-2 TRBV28 CASTRGRVYGYTF
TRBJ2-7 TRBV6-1 CASTIGTSGYEQYF
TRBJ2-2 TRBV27 CASSPQRENTGELFF
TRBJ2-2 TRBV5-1 CASSTLTSGNTGELFF
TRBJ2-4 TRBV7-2 CASSLTVGGGQYF
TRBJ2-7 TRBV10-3 CAIGLGYEQYF
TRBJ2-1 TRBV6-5 CASSYSYSGTGLAQFF
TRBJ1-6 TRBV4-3 CASSQDRGGLSPLHF
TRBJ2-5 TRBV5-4 CASSSYQETQYF
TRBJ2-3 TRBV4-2 CASSHGDSLLDTQYF
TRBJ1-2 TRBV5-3 CARDQGYGYTF
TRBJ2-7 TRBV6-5 CASSGSASGSYEQYF
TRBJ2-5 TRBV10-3 CAISGGRGQETQYF
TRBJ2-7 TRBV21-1 CASSKASSAEQYF
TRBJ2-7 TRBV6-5 CASSPQGYEQYF
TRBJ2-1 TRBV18 CASSPFGMGLAGENEQFF
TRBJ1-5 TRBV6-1 CASSVGRDNQPQHF
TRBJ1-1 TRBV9 CASSAEVNTEAFF
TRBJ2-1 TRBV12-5 CASGWGAGGPVNEQFF
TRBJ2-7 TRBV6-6 CASKNLGRSNEQYF
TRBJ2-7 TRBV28 CASSLRGYGEQYF
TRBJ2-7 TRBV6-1 CASREPGLAGNEQYF
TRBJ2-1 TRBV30 CAWQTSESYNEQFF
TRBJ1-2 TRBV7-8 CASSLNPGNYGYTF
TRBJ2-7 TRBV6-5 CASRPRGTGLEQYF
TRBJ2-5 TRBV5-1 CASFHRVETQYF
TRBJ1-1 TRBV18 CASSPTIGTVNTEAFF
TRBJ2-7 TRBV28 CASIPASRSYEQYF
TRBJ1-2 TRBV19 CASSMYSTGHYGYTF
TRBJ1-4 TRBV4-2 CASSQAPGVTTNEKLFF
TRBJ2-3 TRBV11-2 CASSLGADRVGTDTQYF
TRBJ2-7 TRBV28 CASSSMALTELYGEQYF
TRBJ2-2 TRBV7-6 CASSPRSGGVTGELFF
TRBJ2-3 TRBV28 CASSFLYGTLTDGTGKADTQYF
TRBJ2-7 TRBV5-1 CASSLRGGGDEQYF
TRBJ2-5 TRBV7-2 CASSLIGGGTQETQYF
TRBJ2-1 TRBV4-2 CASSQGRNNEQFF
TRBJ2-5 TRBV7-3 CASSLTGSGPQETQYF
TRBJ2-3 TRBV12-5 CASGGSPGGDLSTDTQYF
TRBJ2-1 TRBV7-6 CASSLDPPTSSYNEQFF